The source of this T cell receptor (beta chain) is a study of cytomegalovirus exposure and HLA in healthy donors. This CDR3 spans 12 amino acids. The germline CDR1 and CDR2 sequences are MNHEY and SVGAGI. Trimming left V 5 bases short and J 6 bases short, with 8 bases between. Study results and caveats: For TCR beta chains, V- and J-gene trimming was later linked to a missense DCLRE1C variant. It was 164 TCR beta chains that were listed as cytomegalovirus-associated.

In the PCR, 60 Vbeta and 13 Jbeta primers were used. Data came from immunoSEQ multiplex PCR; TCRdb stores just in-frame clones and leaves some out. Among about 15,000 clones listed, less than 75% were seen once. This clone was detected a few times. What it binds is unknown. The rearrangement links TRBV6-5 to TRBJ2-1, with D unresolved. This TCR was sampled from a woman aged 50 to 65 in good health and CMV-seropositive. The sequencing sample was made of PBMCs. CDR3 amino acids: CASSPNTNEQFF. CDR3 sequence (DNA): TGTGCCAGCAGTCCGAACACCAATGAGCAGTTCTTC.